The TCR beta chain described here comes from a study of human T cells and chemical hapten exposure (dated by TCRdb to the early 2020s). About the investigation overall: For sensitization, 2% DPC in acetone was applied to a roughly 2 cm by roughly 2 cm area of upper inner arm skin. Throughout the study period of about 22 weeks, patients also received therapeutic DPC doses to the scalp every week. Patch tests used Finn chambers with 0.01% DPC on the upper back, scored after 6 days by International Contact Dermatitis Research Group standards. The patient cohort, mostly female, included alopecia areata with under or over 50% scalp involvement, alopecia totalis and alopecia universalis. Libraries were combined into a pool for sequencing, and differences in TCR yield between samples came mainly from small differences in library volumes within the pool. This study followed changes in the peripheral blood TCR repertoire in vivo during primary and secondary sensitization of alopecia patients to the hapten diphenylcyclopropenone (DPC). Blood samples were taken from patients before sensitization (week 0) and then at 2, 6 and about 24 weeks after DPC sensitization. For TCR sequencing, blood came from 25 to 35 alopecia patients at anywhere from one to four time points (pre-sensitization, 2, 6 and 24 weeks). The paper's findings and limits, for the study overall: A positive correlation was found between the number of PT1 expanded TCRs and patch test score, with significance reached at thresholds 8, 16 and 32 but not 4. After repeated subsampling, changes were observed in the strength of the expansion versus patch-test correlation and in the threshold at which the correlation became significant. Because every patient had alopecia, a presumed autoimmune disease, the patients' immune response might differ from that of healthy individuals. Significantly more large CDR3 similarity clusters were formed by expanded TCRs than by pre-sensitization or healthy control sets, consistent with antigen-driven responses. DPC sensitization did not change how many TCRs were above 1 in 1000 frequency, and no evidence was found of alterations in global repertoire structure.

This clonotype was observed many times. Its antigen is still unknown. Nothing much larger sits one base from this clone, and base qualities are not available. Preparation of the library involved RACE. The instrument given in TCRdb is NextSeq 500. During library preparation, unique molecular identifiers were attached to individual cDNA molecules so that TCRs could be counted quantitatively and reproducibly. Both TCR alpha and TCR beta chains were sequenced from each blood RNA sample. The authors' analysis ran thus. A median of approximately 100,000 TCRs per sample was observed, with a range of about 20,000 to 690,600. V, J and CDR3 annotation of the TCR reads was carried out using the Decombinator software suite. To make PS versus PT1 abundance plots, every sample was subsampled to the same number of TCRs (28,000). Expanded TCRs were defined as absent before sensitization and observed at least eight times at the 2-week time point. Using fastp at Q25 and MiXCR, TCRdb reprocessed the public reads and kept productive beta chains. Entries that share a CDR3 protein sequence are merged under the most common genes and DNA. These V and J calls are TCRdb output, not the study's own analysis. The sample has about 200,000 distinct CDR3 sequences on record, around 25% of them singletons. Clones ranked in the top ten supply about 2.3% of the sample.

Taken from the germline V gene, the CDR1 and CDR2 loops are MGHRA and YSYEKL. The CDR3 spans 15 residues, from the cysteine through the phenylalanine. The read is trimmed to its CDR3 DNA, 45 bases read in frame from base 1. V is trimmed back by 1 base and J by 6 bases, and the junction contains 7 bases that no gene match accounts for. In the paper's terms, the time point label means: patch test 3, about 24 weeks after DPC sensitization. The sample's treatment or condition, from its label and the paper: therapeutic diphenylcyclopropenone sensitization with weekly scalp DPC. Blood at each patch-test visit was drawn before the patch test was applied. Eligible patients were aged 18 to 70, diagnosed with alopecia, deemed suitable for DPC therapy, and excluded if pregnant. Total RNA was extracted from unfractionated whole blood collected in Tempus Blood RNA tubes.

This receptor was obtained from a middle-aged woman with alopecia areata. Some clones in this sample may be carry-over from other donors' samples. Sequencing was performed on whole blood, taken in connection with sensitization to the hapten diphenylcyclopropenone (DPC). Recombination linked TRBV4-1 to TRBJ2-7; a stretch of 9 junction bases matches TRBD1. Read as DNA, the sequence is TGCGCCAGCAGCCAAGTGGGGACAGGGAACGGCGAGCAGTACTTC. Its amino acids are CASSQVGTGNGEQYF.